This T cell receptor (beta chain) appears in the sequencing data of a study of long-term antiretroviral therapy in people with HIV. A few counts support this clone. This CDR3 has 12 amino acids. From germline, CDR1 is LNHNV and CDR2 YYDKDF (reference sequence). The V and J ends lost 5 bases and 4 bases respectively, with 8 bases between them. Runs used v3.0 of the immunoSEQ assay and were done at survey level. Clones were read by immunoSEQ multiplex PCR, and TCRdb kept only the in-frame ones, dropping some. The top ten hold 8% to 9% of the sample, which has approximately 15,000 clones, around 80% seen once. All participants with HIV were treated in the United States.

This chain uses TRBV15 with TRBJ1-2; D ambiguous. The receptor was isolated from a man aged 18 to 30 with HIV. This material consisted of unsorted PBMCs, taken 0.1 years after starting antiretroviral therapy. The CDR3 protein is CATSGGSYGYTF. CDR3 in DNA: TGTGCCACCAGCGGCGGATCCTATGGCTACACCTTC.